This T cell receptor (beta chain) was profiled in a study of molecular identifiers for immune sequencing clone quantification. This CDR3 spans 16 amino acids. With 4 bases clipped from V and 6 bases from J, the junction kept 8 bases outside the gene matches. Germline CDR1 is MNHEY and CDR2 is SMNVEV (reference sequence). TCRdb recomputed calls from the PCR reads with MiXCR, one row per CDR3 protein. The sample carries some 70,000 distinct CDR3 sequences, 15% to 20% recorded once. Ten or more counts support this clonotype. Naive CD8 T cells were sorted as CD8+CD4-CCR7+CD45RA+. The chain has TRBV27 and TRBJ1-4, with 10 positions matching TRBD1. The source is a human donor in good health. Some libraries in this study had Jurkat cell RNA spiked in. Sequencing was carried out using naive CD8+ T cells from blood, with Jurkat cell RNA spiked in. Regarding subset: FACS-sorted CD8+CD4-CCR7+CD45RA+ naive T cells. CDR3 coding DNA: TGTGCCAGCAGTTCTCCGGGACAGGGGAACTATGAAAAACTGTTTTTT. Protein sequence: CASSSPGQGNYEKLFF.